This TCR beta chain was captured by sequencing in a study of blood T cell repertoires in COVID-19. Study as a whole: Specimens from acute and convalescent COVID-19 originated in the United States, Italy and Spain. T cells, B-cell-depleted T cells, or PBMCs provided the cDNA or gDNA that served as material.

In the original workflow: Estimation of nucleated cell counts relied on the amplification of reference gene primers. Only in-frame clones appear in the TCRdb table, and some are missing; sequencing was by immunoSEQ multiplex PCR. The V and J calls and clone size were taken over from that table, and D and trimming were inferred from the DNA. The table includes tens of thousands of clones, more than 60% detected once. V was clipped by 6 bases and J by 8 bases; unmatched bases: 15. Germline V lookup: CDR1 KGHSH, CDR2 LQKENI. There are 15 residues in the CDR3. The clonotype originates from a woman older than 75 with active or convalescent COVID-19. V usage is TRBV18 and J usage is TRBJ1-2; 7 nucleotides align to TRBD1. Material: peripheral blood. This chain's CDR3 is CASSGTEKTKWGYTF. The CDR3 bases are TGTGCCAGCTCCGGGACAGAGAAAACCAAATGGGGCTACACCTTC.